The entry that follows covers one T cell receptor beta chain sequence. The assay was immunoSEQ multiplex PCR, and TCRdb's table has in-frame clones only and misses some. There are around 91,000 clones in the sample; almost 90% occur only once, and 4.9% lies in the top ten. This entry comes from a study of radiotherapy plus CTLA-4 blockade in lung cancer. Treatment of patients with chemo-refractory metastatic non-small-cell lung cancer consisted of focal radiation plus CTLA-4 blockade with ipilimumab. Germline-derived CDR1 and CDR2 are SGHRS and YFSETQ. This CDR3 region has 13 residues. Trimming shortened V by 0 bases and J by 7 bases, and 11 bases separated the two germline ends.

The TCR sequence derives from a human donor with non-small cell lung cancer that progressed on radiotherapy plus ipilimumab. Here the sequenced sample was peripheral blood, taken from a patient treated with radiotherapy plus ipilimumab. The V and J genes are TRBV5-1 and TRBJ2-7; tentatively, D is TRBD1 or TRBD2 (5 bases each). The CDR3: CASSLDGTQEQYF. For the CDR3, the DNA is TGCGCCAGCAGCTTGGATGGGACCCAGGAGCAGTACTTC.